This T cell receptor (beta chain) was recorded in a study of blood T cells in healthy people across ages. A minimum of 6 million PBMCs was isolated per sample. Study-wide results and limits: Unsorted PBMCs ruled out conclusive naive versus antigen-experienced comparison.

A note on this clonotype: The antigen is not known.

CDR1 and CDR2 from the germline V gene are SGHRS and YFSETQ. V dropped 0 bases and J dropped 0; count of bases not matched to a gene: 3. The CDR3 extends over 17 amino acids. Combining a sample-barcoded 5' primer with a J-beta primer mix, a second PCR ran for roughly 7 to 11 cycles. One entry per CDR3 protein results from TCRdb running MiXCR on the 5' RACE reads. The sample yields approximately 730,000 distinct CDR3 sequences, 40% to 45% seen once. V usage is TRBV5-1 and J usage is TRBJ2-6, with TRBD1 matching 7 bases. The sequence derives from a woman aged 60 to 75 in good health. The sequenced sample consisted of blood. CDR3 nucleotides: TGCGCCAGCAGCTTGGCCGACAGGGTCTCTGGGGCCAACGTCCTGACTTTC. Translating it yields CASSLADRVSGANVLTF.